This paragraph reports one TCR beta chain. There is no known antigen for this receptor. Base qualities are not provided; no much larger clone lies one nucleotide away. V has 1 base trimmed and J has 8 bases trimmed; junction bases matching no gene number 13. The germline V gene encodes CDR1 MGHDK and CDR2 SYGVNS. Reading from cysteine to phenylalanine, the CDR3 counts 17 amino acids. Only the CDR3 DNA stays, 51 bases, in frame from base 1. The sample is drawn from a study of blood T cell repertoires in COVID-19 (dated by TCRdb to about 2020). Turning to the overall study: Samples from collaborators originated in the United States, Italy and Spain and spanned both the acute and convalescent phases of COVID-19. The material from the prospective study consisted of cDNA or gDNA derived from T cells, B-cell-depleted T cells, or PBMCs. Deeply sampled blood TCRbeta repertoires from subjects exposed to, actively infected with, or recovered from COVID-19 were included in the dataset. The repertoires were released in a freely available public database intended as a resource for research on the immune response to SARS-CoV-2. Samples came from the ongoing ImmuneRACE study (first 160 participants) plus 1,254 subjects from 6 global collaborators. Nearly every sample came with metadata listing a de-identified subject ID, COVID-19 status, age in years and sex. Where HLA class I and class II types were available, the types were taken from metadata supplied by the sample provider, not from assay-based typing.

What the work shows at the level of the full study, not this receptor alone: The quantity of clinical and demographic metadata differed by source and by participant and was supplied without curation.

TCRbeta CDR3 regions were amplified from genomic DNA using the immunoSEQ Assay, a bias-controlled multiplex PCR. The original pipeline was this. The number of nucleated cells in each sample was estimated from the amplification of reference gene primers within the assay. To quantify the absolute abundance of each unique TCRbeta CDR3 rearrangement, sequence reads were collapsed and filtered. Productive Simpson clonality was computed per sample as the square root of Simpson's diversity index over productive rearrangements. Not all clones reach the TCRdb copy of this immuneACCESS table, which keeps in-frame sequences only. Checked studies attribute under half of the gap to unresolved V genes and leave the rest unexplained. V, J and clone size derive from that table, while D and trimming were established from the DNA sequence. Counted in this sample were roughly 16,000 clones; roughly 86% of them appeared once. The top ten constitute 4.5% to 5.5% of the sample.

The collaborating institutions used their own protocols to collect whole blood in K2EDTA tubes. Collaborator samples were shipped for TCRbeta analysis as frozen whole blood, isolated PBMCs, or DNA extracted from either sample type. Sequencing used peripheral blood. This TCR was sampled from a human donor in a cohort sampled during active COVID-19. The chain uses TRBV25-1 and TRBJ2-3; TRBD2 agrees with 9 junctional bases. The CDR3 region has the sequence CASSELGSGRGSGTQYF. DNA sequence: TGTGCCAGCAGTGAATTGGGTAGCGGGAGAGGGTCTGGTACGCAGTATTTT. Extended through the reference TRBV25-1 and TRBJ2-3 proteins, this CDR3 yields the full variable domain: EADIYQTPRYLVIGTGKKITLECSQTMGHDKMYWYQQDPGMELHLIHYSYGVNSTEKGDLSSESTVSRIRTEHFPLTLESARPSHTSQYLCASSELGSGRGSGTQYFGPGTRLTVL.